The rows below give T cell receptor beta chains drawn from one sample of a study of control samples from healthy donors and cancer patients. Only in-frame clones appear in the TCRdb table, and some are missing; sequencing was by immunoSEQ multiplex PCR. Among over 100,000 clones, around 88% were seen once, and the ten largest hold less than 3.5%. Sequenced material: blood. The receptors were sampled from a man aged 40-50 years in good health. Each CDR3 is given with its conserved first and last residue. D genes are given only for firm matches. Clone size is given for some rows only: seen once, a few or many times, or a class if the clone is expanded.

size	D	J	V	DNA	CDR3
-	-	TRBJ1-1	TRBV7-2	TGTGCCAGCAGCTCCCTGTCAGGGAGCACTGAAGCTTTCTTT	CASSSLSGSTEAFF
-	TRBD1	TRBJ2-7	TRBV7-3	TGTGCCAGCAGCGTGACAGGGATCGACGAGCAGTACTTC	CASSVTGIDEQYF
-	-	TRBJ1-6	TRBV7-2	TGTGCCAGCAGCGCCTCGCTCTGGGTTGGGTCCTATAATTCACCCCTCCACTTT	CASSASLWVGSYNSPLHF
-	-	TRBJ1-4	TRBV18	TGTGCCAGCTCACCCCAGCACGAAAAACTGTTTTTT	CASSPQHEKLFF
-	-	TRBJ2-3	TRBV4-1	TGCGCCAGCAGCCATACAGGAGATACGCAGTATTTT	CASSHTGDTQYF
-	-	TRBJ1-4	TRBV5-1	TGCGCCAGCAGCTTGGTTGTAGATGAAAAACTGTTTTTT	CASSLVVDEKLFF
-	TRBD1	TRBJ2-7	TRBV28	TGTGCCAGCAGTTCCGACAGGGGTGGGCTCTACGAGCAGTACTTC	CASSSDRGGLYEQYF
-	TRBD2	TRBJ2-5	TRBV27	TGTGCCAGCAGTTTATTTGCGGGGGGCAACCAAGACACCCAGTACTTC	CASSLFAGGNQDTQYF
-	TRBD1	TRBJ1-6	TRBV19	TGTGCCAGTACTAAGGGGACAGGGGGCACCTATAATTCACCCCTCCACTTT	CASTKGTGGTYNSPLHF
-	-	TRBJ1-1	TRBV18	TGTGCCAGCTCACCTTCTCTGAACACTGAAGCTTTCTTT	CASSPSLNTEAFF
-	TRBD1	TRBJ1-1	TRBV18	TGTGCCAGCACCGGACAGGACAGGGGGCTTACTGAAGCTTTCTTT	CASTGQDRGLTEAFF
once	-	TRBJ1-1	TRBV30	TGTGCCTGGAGTGGAGATGGGAACACTGAAGCTTTCTTT	CAWSGDGNTEAFF
-	TRBD1	TRBJ1-1	TRBV7-8	TGTGCCAGCAGCTTGGACCGGGACAGGGGCACTGAAGCTTTCTTT	CASSLDRDRGTEAFF
once	-	TRBJ1-1	TRBV5-1	TGCGCCAGCAGCTCCCGTCCGGGGGGGAACACTGAAGCTTTCTTT	CASSSRPGGNTEAFF
once	-	TRBJ2-7	TRBV2	TGTGCCAGCAGCGGGCCCGGACGGGACTACGAGCAGTACTTC	CASSGPGRDYEQYF